These T cell receptor beta chains were read from a single sample in a study of shared clonotypes between healthy human individuals. Sequencing was performed with immunoSEQ multiplex PCR; in TCRdb, only in-frame clones are kept and a portion is missing. The table lists approximately 1.5 million clones, around 98% of them singletons. Sequencing input: naive CD4+ T cells sorted from blood. Receptors originate from a man aged 25-45 years in good health. Each CDR3 is given with its conserved first and last residue. A D gene is named only where the DNA matches it firmly.

D	J	V	CDR3
TRBD2	TRBJ2-7	TRBV29-1	CSAGLAGAYEQYF
NA	TRBJ2-7	TRBV29-1	CSVEDRQDSYEQYF
NA	TRBJ1-4	TRBV4-1	CASSQYTTPNEKLFF
TRBD2	TRBJ2-1	TRBV7-6	CASSSRLAGTEQFF
NA	TRBJ1-1	TRBV14	CASSQDWQRNTEAFF
TRBD1	TRBJ2-1	TRBV18	CASSPATGSYNEQFF
TRBD1	TRBJ2-7	TRBV6-1	CASSGIRTGDHEQYF
NA	TRBJ2-7	TRBV4-1	CASSQVDRLSYEQYF
NA	TRBJ1-1	TRBV5-6	CASSFAPNTEAFF
NA	TRBJ1-4	TRBV11-3	CASSPGGAEGEKLFF
NA	TRBJ1-4	TRBV25-1	CVPGRVNEKLFF
NA	TRBJ1-1	TRBV18	CASENVTARLRAFF
NA	TRBJ1-5	TRBV15	CATSREWTAFYQPQHF
TRBD2	TRBJ2-1	TRBV4-2	CASSQLSGNYNEQFF
NA	TRBJ1-1	TRBV7-9	CASSRSLVRYNTEAFF
NA	TRBJ2-2	TRBV7-9	CASSLVGRNRVATGELFF